This T cell receptor (beta chain) was captured in a study of blood T cell repertoires in COVID-19. Study context: The study drew acute and convalescent COVID-19 samples from the United States, Italy and Spain. PBMCs, B-cell-depleted T cells, or T cells provided the cDNA or gDNA that made up the material.

V lost 2 bases, J lost 3 bases, and 17 bases lay in between. Germline CDR1 is GTSNPN and CDR2 is SVGIG (reference sequence). The CDR3 is 16 residues long. Source study methods: Scientists estimated how many nucleated cells there were by amplifying reference gene primers. Measured with immunoSEQ multiplex PCR; TCRdb has only the in-frame clones, and not every one. That table is the source of V, J and clone size, and D and trimming were worked out from the DNA. The sample yields roughly 86,000 clones, 85% seen once. This chain uses TRBV30 with TRBJ1-5; D is perhaps TRBD1 (6 bases). Material for sequencing was peripheral blood. This TCR derives from a man in his fifties with acute or convalescent COVID-19. The CDR3 here is CAWSLWGGQVNQPQHF. DNA of the CDR3: TGTGCCTGGAGTTTGTGGGGGGGGCAGGTCAATCAGCCCCAGCATTTT.